This T cell receptor beta chain was obtained from a study of graft-versus-host responses after intestinal transplantation. Study-wide findings and caveats: GvH clones detected in recipient marrow included some appearing first in ileum or blood.

V lost 2 bases, J lost 2 bases, and 0 bases lay in between. From germline, CDR1 is SGHAT and CDR2 FQNNGV. The CDR3 runs 11 residues. On this clone: The target antigen is unknown.

Clones were read by immunoSEQ multiplex PCR, and TCRdb kept only the in-frame ones, dropping some. The table has tens of thousands of clones, 94% seen once. V is TRBV11-2 and J is TRBJ2-5; no reliable D call. The TCR was taken from a human patient who received an intestinal transplant, so some T cells may come from the graft donor. The source material was PBMCs, sampled 156 days after intestinal transplant. CDR3 in amino acids: CASSLQETQYF. The CDR3 bases are TGTGCCAGCAGCTTACAAGAGACCCAGTACTTC.